These 10 T cell receptor beta chains share one sample of origin, sequenced in a study of spatial heterogeneity in lung cancer. Findings of the study overall: The number of expanded tumor alpha and beta chains correlated with mutation number.

Via MiXCR, TCRdb re-called the 5' RACE reads, giving one row per CDR3 protein. The sample shows over 10,000 distinct CDR3 sequences, 5.6% of them seen only once. Antigens of these TCRs are unknown. Time point specified: sample taken at primary tumor resection. The material was lung tumor tissue, obtained at surgery. The origin of the receptors is a female donor with early-stage non-small cell lung cancer.

This clonotype was picked up many times. This beta chain is an off-target read within a library intended for alpha chains, so its frequency means little. The J gene is TRBJ1-1, the V gene TRBV6-1; no reliable D call. The CDR3 length is 13 residues. Germline V CDR1 and CDR2: MNHNS, SASEGT. Trimming stripped 6 bases from V and 0 bases from J, with 8 bases between. For the CDR3, the DNA is TGTGCCAGCAGGACAACCATGAACACTGAAGCTTTCTTT. As protein: CASRTTMNTEAFF.

This clonotype has at least ten counts. Because this beta chain is a stray read in a library intended to capture alpha chains, its abundance should not be given much weight. The CDR3 coding sequence is TGTGCCAGCAGCCGCCTCAGGGGGGCGGGTGAGCAGTTCTTC. Translated, it gives CASSRLRGAGEQFF. The chain uses TRBV3-1 and TRBJ2-1; D possibly corresponds to TRBD1 (7 bases). In germline, CDR1 is LGHDT, CDR2 YNNKEL (reference sequence). V lost 4 bases and J lost 9, with 16 bases in between. CDR3 length: 14 residues.

This clonotype was seen repeatedly, ten times or more. The library was built for alpha chains, so this beta chain is an off-target read and its size means little. The chain has TRBV4-1 and TRBJ1-1, with D tentatively TRBD1 (6 bases). V was clipped by 0 bases and J by 3 bases, with 14 bases between them. Germline CDR1 MGHRA, CDR2 YSYEKL. This CDR3 has 16 residues. The CDR3 coding sequence is TGCGCCAGCAGCCAAGAGCTAAACAGGGTATACACTGAAGCTTTCTTT. This gives the protein CASSQELNRVYTEAFF.

This clonotype was found many times. This beta chain is an off-target read within a library intended for alpha chains, so its frequency means little. The chain combines TRBV28 with TRBJ1-1; 7 bases line up with TRBD1. The CDR3 covers 13 residues. Looked up from germline, CDR1 is MDHEN and CDR2 is SYDVKM. V trimming: 6 bases; J trimming: 5 bases; junction bases outside the gene matches: 6. The DNA of the CDR3 is TGTGCCAGCAGACTCCAGGGGGTTACTGAAGCTTTCTTT. This gives the protein CASRLQGVTEAFF.

This clonotype was recorded at least ten times. Since the library was made to target alpha chains, this beta chain is a stray read and its abundance is not meaningful. The chain carries TRBV14 and TRBJ2-7, with TRBD2 matching over 14 bases. The CDR3 totals 17 residues. CDR1 SGHDN and CDR2 FVKESK come from the germline V gene. V lost 4 bases and J lost 3; bases outside the gene matches: 8. Here the CDR3 reads CASSPTGLAGGGYEQYF. The DNA for the CDR3 is TGTGCCAGCAGCCCGACCGGACTAGCGGGGGGAGGCTACGAGCAGTACTTC.

The sample holds many counts of this clonotype. This beta chain is off target for a library built for alpha chains, so its abundance means little. The V and J genes are TRBV7-2 and TRBJ1-2; D is possibly TRBD1 (5 bases). This CDR3 region has 15 residues. Trimming cost V 1 base and J 5 bases, with 14 bases left between them. CDR1 and CDR2 (germline): SGHTA, FQGNSA. The CDR3 reads CASSLGQQVFYGYTF. As DNA, the CDR3 is TGTGCCAGCAGCTTAGGACAACAGGTCTTTTATGGCTACACCTTC.

This clonotype showed up many times. Within a library made for alpha chains, this beta chain is off target, and its count is uninformative. The gene calls are TRBV27 and TRBJ2-7, with D possibly TRBD2 on 5 matching bases. The V and J ends lost 5 bases and 2 bases respectively, with 7 bases between them. Germline CDR1 MNHEY, CDR2 SMNVEV (reference sequence). The CDR3 spans 12 residues. CDR3 sequence (DNA): TGTGCCAGCAGTCCGGGGACCTACGAGCAGTACTTC. Its translation is CASSPGTYEQYF.

This clonotype was picked up a small number of times. The library was built for alpha chains, so this beta chain is an off-target read and its size means little. CDR3 DNA sequence: TGCGCCAGCAGCTTGGAACTAGCGGATGAGCAGTTCTTC. This codes for CASSLELADEQFF. This chain links TRBV5-1 with TRBJ2-1; TRBD2 matches 8 bases. The ends lost 0 bases at V and 8 bases at J; junction bases unmatched: 1. This CDR3 has 13 residues. Germline V gives CDR1 SGHRS, CDR2 YFSETQ.

Ten or more counts support this clonotype. This beta chain is a stray sequence in a library constructed for alpha chains; its clone size is not meaningful. The gene calls are TRBV7-6 and TRBJ1-3; 7 bases fit TRBD1. The CDR3 loop spans 17 amino acids. Germline values: CDR1 SGHVS, CDR2 FNYEAQ. Germline trimming cut 3 bases from V and 0 bases from J; bases unmatched to any gene: 8. CDR3 amino acids: CASSFNTRGTSGNTIYF. The CDR3 nucleotides are TGTGCCAGCAGCTTTAACACCAGGGGGACCTCTGGAAACACCATATATTTT.

This clonotype was recorded many times. This beta chain is an unintended read in a library built for alpha chains; its size means little. The CDR3, as DNA: TGTGCCAGCAGCCTCCCCGGACCCACAGATACGCAGTATTTT. Protein sequence: CASSLPGPTDTQYF. The V call is TRBV13, the J call TRBJ2-3; D is ambiguous. This CDR3 has 14 amino acids. CDR1 PRHDT and CDR2 FYEKMQ come from the germline V gene (reference sequence). V gave up 5 bases and J gave up 2 bases, with 11 bases separating them. Based on the CDR3 plus reference TRBV13 and TRBJ2-3, the full variable domain is AAGVIQSPRHLIKEKRETATLKCYPIPRHDTVYWYQQGPGQDPQFLISFYEKMQSDKGSIPDRFSAQQFSDYHSELNMSSLELGDSALYFCASSLPGPTDTQYFGPGTRLTVL.